This TCR beta chain comes out of a study of blood T cell repertoires in COVID-19. Background on the study: Collection of acute and convalescent COVID-19 samples took place in the United States, Italy and Spain.

The germline gives CDR1 SNHLY, CDR2 FYNNEI. Trimming at V came to 0 bases and at J to 4 bases, leaving 6 bases not matched to a gene. CDR3 length equals 17 residues. This clone has just one count. The data were produced by immunoSEQ multiplex PCR, yet TCRdb's version contains in-frame clones alone and is incomplete. The repertoire holds a few hundred thousand clones, less than 90% seen once, with about an eighth in the top ten. The sample consisted of peripheral blood. This TCR came from a woman aged 70-85 years with COVID-19, enrolled during active disease. J is TRBJ2-3 and V is TRBV2, with 11 bases matching TRBD2. CDR3 loop: CASSEASSGGGADTQYF. CDR3 sequence (DNA): TGTGCCAGCAGTGAAGCGAGTAGCGGGGGGGGTGCAGATACGCAGTATTTT. The whole variable domain, remainder taken from reference TRBV2 and TRBJ2-3, is EPEVTQTPSHQVTQMGQEVILRCVPISNHLYFYWYRQILGQKVEFLVSFYNNEISEKSEIFDDQFSVERPDGSNFTLKIRSTKLEDSAMYFCASSEASSGGGADTQYFGPGTRLTVL.